The sequence of this T cell receptor beta chain was determined in a study of shared T cell receptors in the human thymus. TCRdb's table, derived via immunoSEQ multiplex PCR, lists solely in-frame clones and lacks some. The sample comprises about 660,000 clones, around nine tenths of which are singletons, and around 0.0099% rests with the top ten. CDR3 length: 20 residues. V gave up 4 bases and J gave up 1 base, with 25 bases separating them. Germline V lookup: CDR1 LGHNA, CDR2 YSLEER. In addition, the sample was reused for a study of human thymus T cells. That source adds: Corrective heart surgery yielded the resections from which the thymus tissue came. Among thymic and blood repertoires, usage of V and J genes appeared biased. Thymic repertoires of unrelated individuals were reported in related research to overlap highly.

J is TRBJ2-2 and V is TRBV4-3; TRBD2 might be the D (6 bases). This receptor was obtained from a boy younger than two with a congenital heart defect. What was sequenced was thymocytes. This CDR3 is CASSRLPVGLGGMNTGELFF. The DNA of the CDR3 is TGCGCCAGCAGCCGGCTCCCTGTTGGGTTGGGCGGGATGAACACCGGGGAGCTGTTTTTT.